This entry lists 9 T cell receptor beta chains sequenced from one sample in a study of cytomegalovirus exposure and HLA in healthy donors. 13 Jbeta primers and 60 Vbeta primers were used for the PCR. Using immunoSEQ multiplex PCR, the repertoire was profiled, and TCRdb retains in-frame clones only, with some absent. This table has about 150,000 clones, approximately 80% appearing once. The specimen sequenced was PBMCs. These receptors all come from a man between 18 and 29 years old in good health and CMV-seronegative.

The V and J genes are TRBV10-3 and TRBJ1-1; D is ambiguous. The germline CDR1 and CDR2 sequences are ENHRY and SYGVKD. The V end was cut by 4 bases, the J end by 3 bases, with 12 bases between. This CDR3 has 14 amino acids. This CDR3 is CAISVYSFDTEAFF. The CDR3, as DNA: TGTGCCATCAGTGTTTACAGTTTCGACACTGAAGCTTTCTTT.

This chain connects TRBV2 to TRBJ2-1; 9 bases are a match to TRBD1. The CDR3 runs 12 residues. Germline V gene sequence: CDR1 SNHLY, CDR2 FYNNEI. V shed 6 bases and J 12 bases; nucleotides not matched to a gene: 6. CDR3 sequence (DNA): TGTGCCAGCAGGGCCACAGGGGGCCGGCAGTTCTTC. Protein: CASRATGGRQFF.

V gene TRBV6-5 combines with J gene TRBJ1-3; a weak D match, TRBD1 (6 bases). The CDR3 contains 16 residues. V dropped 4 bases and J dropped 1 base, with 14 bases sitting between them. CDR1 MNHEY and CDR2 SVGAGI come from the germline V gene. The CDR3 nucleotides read TGTGCCAGCAGTTTAGGCAGGGGAGCGTCTGGAAACACCATATATTTT. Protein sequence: CASSLGRGASGNTIYF.

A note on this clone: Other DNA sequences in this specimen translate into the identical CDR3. The CDR3 DNA is TGTGCCAGTAGTATACAGGGTAGCAATCAGCCCCAGCATTTT. Translation gives CASSIQGSNQPQHF. J is TRBJ1-5 and V is TRBV19; weak D call: TRBD1 (5 bases). V lost 2 bases, J lost 0 bases, and 5 bases lay in between. CDR1 is LNHDA, CDR2 SQIVND, per germline (reference sequence). The CDR3 covers 14 residues.

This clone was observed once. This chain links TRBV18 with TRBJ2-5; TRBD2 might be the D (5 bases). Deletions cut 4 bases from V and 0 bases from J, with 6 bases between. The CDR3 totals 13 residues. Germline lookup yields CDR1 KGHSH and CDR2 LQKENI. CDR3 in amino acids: CASSQLDQETQYF. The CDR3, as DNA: TGTGCCAGCTCACAACTAGACCAAGAGACCCAGTACTTC.

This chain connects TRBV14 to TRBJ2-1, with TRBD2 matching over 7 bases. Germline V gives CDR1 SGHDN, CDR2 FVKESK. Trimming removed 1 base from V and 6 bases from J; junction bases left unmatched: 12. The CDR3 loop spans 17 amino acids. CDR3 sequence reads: CASSQGWERGWPNEQFF. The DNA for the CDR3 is TGTGCCAGCAGCCAAGGGTGGGAGCGGGGATGGCCCAATGAGCAGTTCTTC.

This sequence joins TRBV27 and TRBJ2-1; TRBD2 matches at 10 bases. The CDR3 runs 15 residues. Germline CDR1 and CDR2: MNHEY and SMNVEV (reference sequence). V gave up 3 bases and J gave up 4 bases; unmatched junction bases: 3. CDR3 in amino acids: CASSFSGRRYNEQFF. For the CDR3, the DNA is TGTGCCAGCAGTTTTAGCGGGAGGAGATACAATGAGCAGTTCTTC.

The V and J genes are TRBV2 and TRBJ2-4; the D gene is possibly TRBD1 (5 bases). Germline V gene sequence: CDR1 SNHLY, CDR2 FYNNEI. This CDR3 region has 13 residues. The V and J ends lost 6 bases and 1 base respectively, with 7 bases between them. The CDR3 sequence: CASRGRAKNIQYF. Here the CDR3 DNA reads TGTGCCAGCAGGGGGCGCGCCAAAAACATTCAGTACTTC.

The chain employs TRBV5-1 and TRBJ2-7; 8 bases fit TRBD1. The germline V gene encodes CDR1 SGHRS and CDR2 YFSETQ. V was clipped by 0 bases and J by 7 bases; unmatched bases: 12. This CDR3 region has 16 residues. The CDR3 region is CASSLERRDRLPEQYF. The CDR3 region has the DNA TGCGCCAGCAGCTTGGAGAGGAGGGACAGGCTTCCTGAGCAGTACTTC.